The rows below give T cell receptor beta chains drawn from one sample of a study of identical twins. TCRdb passed the 5' RACE reads through MiXCR, listing each CDR3 protein once. The table has nearly 900,000 distinct CDR3 sequences, 9% to 15% seen once. The same data also contributed to another study, on yellow fever vaccine responses in identical twins.

The source material was PBMCs. Every receptor here comes from a woman aged 18-30 years in good health. The CDR3 runs from the conserved cysteine through the conserved F or W. The D gene is left open where the match is weak. Expanded clones get a size class; other rows say once, few or many, or leave the size out.

v_gene,abundance,d_gene,j_gene,CDR3aa,CDR3nt
TRBV6-4,-,TRBD2,TRBJ2-7,CASSRPREDRGYEQYF,TGTGCCAGCAGCCGGCCGCGGGAGGATAGAGGCTACGAGCAGTACTTC
TRBV7-8,-,-,TRBJ1-1,CASSHRDHFEPDEAFF,TGTGCCAGCAGCCACAGGGACCACTTCGAGCCCGATGAAGCTTTCTTT
TRBV29-1,-,TRBD2,TRBJ2-1,CSVGMGLAGLPQRTSRSYNEQFF,TGCAGCGTTGGAATGGGACTAGCGGGATTACCACAAAGAACCTCCAGGAGCTACAATGAGCAGTTCTTC
TRBV12-3/TRBV12-4,many,TRBD1,TRBJ1-2,CASTSTGDGYTF,TGTGCCAGCACCAGCACAGGGGATGGCTACACCTTC
TRBV18,-,TRBD1,TRBJ2-3,CASQGQGKIDTQYF,TGTGCCAGCCAGGGACAGGGGAAAATCGATACGCAGTATTTT
TRBV10-3,few,-,TRBJ2-1,CATTGTYEQFF,TGTGCCACGACTGGGACATATGAGCAGTTCTTC
TRBV6-5,few,-,TRBJ2-5,CASSYSFTPDETQYF,TGTGCCAGCAGTTACTCGTTCACACCGGACGAGACCCAGTACTTC
TRBV2,-,-,TRBJ2-1,CASRDTGMLPYNEQFF,TGTGCCAGCAGGGATACAGGGATGTTACCCTACAATGAGCAGTTCTTC
TRBV12-3/TRBV12-4,many,-,TRBJ1-1,CASGGSPENTEAFF,TGTGCCAGCGGGGGTAGTCCCGAGAACACTGAAGCTTTCTTT
TRBV5-5,-,TRBD2,TRBJ2-7,CASSFLVTSGSYEQYF,TGTGCCAGCAGCTTTTTAGTCACTAGCGGGAGCTACGAGCAGTACTTC
TRBV7-9,few,-,TRBJ2-7,CASSPTGGDSYEQYF,TGTGCCAGCAGCCCAACCGGAGGGGACTCCTACGAGCAGTACTTC
TRBV6-1,many,-,TRBJ1-2,CASSLGGSVDGRTF,TGTGCCAGCAGTCTGGGGGGCTCGGTCGACGGGCGAACCTTC
TRBV14,-,TRBD2,TRBJ2-2,CASSLGGFSGELFF,TGTGCCAGCAGCCTCGGGGGGTTCAGCGGGGAGCTGTTTTTT
TRBV4-1,-,-,TRBJ2-3,CASSPRGLHTSGTDTQYF,TGCGCCAGCAGCCCTCGGGGTCTCCACACGTCCGGGACAGATACGCAGTATTTT
TRBV28,-,-,TRBJ2-5,CASSSLAEIQETQYF,TGTGCCAGCAGTTCCTTAGCGGAAATACAAGAGACCCAGTACTTC
TRBV4-1,-,-,TRBJ1-5,CASSQDGAAREPQHF,TGCGCCAGCAGCCAAGATGGCGCGGCACGAGAGCCCCAGCATTTT
TRBV29-1,few,TRBD1,TRBJ2-1,CSVEETGGSYNEQFF,TGCAGCGTTGAGGAGACAGGGGGGTCCTACAATGAGCAGTTCTTC
TRBV5-1,-,-,TRBJ2-1,CASSPTGLSDHEQFF,TGCGCCAGCAGCCCAACGGGACTGTCCGACCATGAGCAGTTCTTC
TRBV20-1,once,TRBD2,TRBJ2-2,CSAWTRVNTGELFF,TGCAGTGCTTGGACTAGGGTGAACACCGGGGAGCTGTTTTTT
TRBV7-9,-,TRBD1,TRBJ2-6,CASSRDRARGANVLTF,TGTGCCAGCAGCCGGGACAGGGCGAGGGGGGCCAACGTCCTGACTTTC